This note documents a single T cell receptor beta chain sequence. The specificity of this receptor is unknown. No much larger clone is present one base from it, and per-base qualities are unavailable. This sample was taken from a study of identical twins (dated by TCRdb to between 2015 and 2016). The study in broad terms: TCR alpha and beta repertoires from monozygotic twins, unrelated adults of various ages and cord blood were deep-sequenced to test whether fetal clonotypes persist. To rule out contamination, replicate twin experiments were performed at different times with different library preparation protocols.

Libraries were made using 5' RACE. The instrument given in TCRdb is Illumina HiSeq 2000. A universal primer binding site was added through template switching, and the final cDNA carried a unique molecular identifier so that TCR cDNA molecules could be counted accurately. Specific primers in the conserved constant-segment region were used to synthesize first-strand cDNA for TCR alpha and beta chains. Each cDNA library was double barcoded, with a SMART-Mk sample barcode plus Illumina barcodes, to control for contamination. Two successive PCR steps introduced TruSeq adapter sequences along with Illumina sample barcodes. The TCR alpha and beta cDNA libraries were sequenced on the Illumina HiSeq platform using custom primers. In the source study's methods: MiGEC processed the raw reads to extract unique molecular identifiers, while MiXCR was used to determine the CDR3 positions. For each individual, recombination models were inferred using an EM algorithm with the repgenHMM and IGoR tools. Shared clonotype analysis was performed with the tcR package in R, normalizing sharing by the product of cloneset sizes. Out-of-frame nonproductive sequences were analyzed to study raw recombination free of thymic and clonal selection effects. TCRdb handled the public reads itself, with Q25 trimming in fastp and clone calling in MiXCR, and kept productive beta chains. Rows with one shared CDR3 protein collapse into an entry with the most common genes and DNA. The V and J calls were not made by the authors but by TCRdb's processing. A total of around 370,000 distinct CDR3 sequences appear in this sample, 8.5% to 10% of them only once. Under 9.5% of the sample is taken by the ten largest.

Paper-wide results and their limitations: Conclusions relied on cross-sectional statistical analysis, since the same donors could not be followed over many years. In beta out-of-frame sequences, excess twin sharing was weaker, because having fewer shared sequences lowered the signal-to-noise ratio. Fewer insertions were carried by abundant cord blood beta clonotypes; a weaker similar trend was observed in young adult naive repertoires, while no such trend was observed in memory repertoires. Recombination models systematically underestimated out-of-frame TCR alpha sharing in monozygotic twins but agreed with sharing between unrelated individuals. Compared with coincidental sharing between unrelated individuals, out-of-frame TCR alpha sequences shared between twins showed an excess of sequences with low generation probability. Zero-insertion analyses could be partly confounded by invariant T cells such as MAIT and iNKT, although diverse VJ usage argued against such confounding for most clonotypes.

V is cut by 2 bases and J by 4 bases, and the space between the germline ends is 8 bases. For CDR1 and CDR2, the germline V gene lists SGHNT and YENEEA. Counted from cysteine to phenylalanine, this CDR3 has 14 amino acids. Only the CDR3 DNA is retained, 42 bases long and in frame from the first base. Every donor in the study was a healthy Caucasian. The researchers also sequenced three unrelated adults who were not twins: a male aged 18 to 29, a male aged 50 to 59, and a female aged 50 to 59. Miltenyi CD45RO+ enrichment and human naive T-cell isolation kits were used to isolate memory (CD45RO+) and naive T cells from PBMC.

This TCR derives from a woman aged 45-65 years in good health. The sample was naive T cells sorted from blood. Taken with the paper, the label for cell subset or site translates to: cells isolated with a human naive T-cell isolation kit. The sequence is built from TRBV11-3 and TRBJ2-2; a confident D gene designation cannot be given. The CDR3 here reads CASSLSLRTGELFF. The nucleotides read TGTGCCAGCAGCTTATCTCTGCGCACCGGGGAGCTGTTTTTT.